The source of this T cell receptor (beta chain) is a study of shared clonotypes between healthy human individuals. Trimming stripped 5 bases from V and 7 bases from J, with 18 bases between. This CDR3 is built from 15 residues. The germline CDR1 and CDR2 sequences are SEHNR and FQNEAQ (reference sequence). Method: immunoSEQ multiplex PCR; TCRdb's copy keeps in-frame clones and lacks some. Of roughly 1,600,000 clones detected, around 98.5% appear once; the ten largest clones hold about 0.35%. The specimen sequenced was naive CD4+ T cells sorted from blood. Subset of the sample: CD45RA+ positively selected. The clonotype comes from a young man in good health. The chain joins TRBV7-9 to TRBJ2-1; D is perhaps TRBD2 (6 bases). The CDR3 here is CASSEGTDLGNEQFF. CDR3 nucleotide sequence: TGTGCCAGCAGCGAAGGGACTGATTTAGGTAATGAGCAGTTCTTC.